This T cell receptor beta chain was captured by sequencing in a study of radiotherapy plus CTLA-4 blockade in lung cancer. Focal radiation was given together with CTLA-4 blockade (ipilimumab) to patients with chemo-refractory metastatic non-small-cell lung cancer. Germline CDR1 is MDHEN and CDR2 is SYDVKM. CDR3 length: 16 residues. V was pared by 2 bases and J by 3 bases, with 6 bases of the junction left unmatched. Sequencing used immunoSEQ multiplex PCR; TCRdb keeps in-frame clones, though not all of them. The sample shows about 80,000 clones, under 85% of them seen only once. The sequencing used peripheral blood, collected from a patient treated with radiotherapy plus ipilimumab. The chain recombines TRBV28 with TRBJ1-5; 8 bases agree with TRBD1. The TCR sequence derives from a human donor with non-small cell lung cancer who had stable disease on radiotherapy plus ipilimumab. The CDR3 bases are TGTGCCAGCAGTTTAATCCCAGGGGGCTACAATCAGCCCCAGCATTTT. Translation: CASSLIPGGYNQPQHF. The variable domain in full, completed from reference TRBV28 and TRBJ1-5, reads DVKVTQSSRYLVKRTGEKVFLECVQDMDHENMFWYRQDPGLGLRLIYFSYDVKMKEKGDIPEGYSVSREKKERFSLILESASTNQTSMYLCASSLIPGGYNQPQHFGDGTRLSIL.